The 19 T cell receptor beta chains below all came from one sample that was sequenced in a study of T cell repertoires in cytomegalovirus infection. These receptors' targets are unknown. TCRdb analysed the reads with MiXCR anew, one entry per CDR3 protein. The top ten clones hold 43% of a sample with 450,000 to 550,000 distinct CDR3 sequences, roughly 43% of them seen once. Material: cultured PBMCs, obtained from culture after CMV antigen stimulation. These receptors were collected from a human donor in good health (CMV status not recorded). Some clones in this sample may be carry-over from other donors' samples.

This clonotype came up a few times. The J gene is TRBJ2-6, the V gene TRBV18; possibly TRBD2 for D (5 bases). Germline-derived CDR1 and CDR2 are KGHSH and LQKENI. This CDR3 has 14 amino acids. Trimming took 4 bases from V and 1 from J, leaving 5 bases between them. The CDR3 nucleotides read TGTGCCAGCTCACGGGAGTCTGGGGCCAACGTCCTGACTTTC. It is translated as CASSRESGANVLTF. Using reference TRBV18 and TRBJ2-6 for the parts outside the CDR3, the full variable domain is NAGVMQNPRHLVRRRGQEARLRCSPMKGHSHVYWYRQLPEEGLKFMVYLQKENIIDESGMPKERFSAEFPKEGPSILRIQQVVRGDSAAYFCASSRESGANVLTFGAGSRLTVL.

CDR3 sequence (DNA): TGTGCCAGCAGTCTGGACTGGTCCTACGGTGATACGCAGTATTTT. The encoded protein is CASSLDWSYGDTQYF. The V call is TRBV6-6, the J call TRBJ2-3; D perhaps matches TRBD2 (5 bases). The germline gives CDR1 MNHNY, CDR2 SVGAGI (reference sequence). V was pared by 5 bases and J by 6 bases, with 18 bases between. CDR3 length: 15 amino acids.

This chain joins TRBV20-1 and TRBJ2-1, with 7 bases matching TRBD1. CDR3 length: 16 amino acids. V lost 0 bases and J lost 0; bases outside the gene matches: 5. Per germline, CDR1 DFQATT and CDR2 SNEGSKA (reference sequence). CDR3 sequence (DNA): TGCAGTGCTAGAGATCTTGCAGGGGGCTCCTACAATGAGCAGTTCTTC. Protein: CSARDLAGGSYNEQFF.

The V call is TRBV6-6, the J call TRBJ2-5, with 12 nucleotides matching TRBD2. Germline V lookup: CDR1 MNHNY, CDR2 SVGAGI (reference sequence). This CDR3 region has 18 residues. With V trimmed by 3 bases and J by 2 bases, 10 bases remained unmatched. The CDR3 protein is CASSYGLAGFKRQETQYF. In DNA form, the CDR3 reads TGTGCCAGCAGTTATGGACTAGCGGGGTTCAAGAGACAAGAGACCCAGTACTTC.

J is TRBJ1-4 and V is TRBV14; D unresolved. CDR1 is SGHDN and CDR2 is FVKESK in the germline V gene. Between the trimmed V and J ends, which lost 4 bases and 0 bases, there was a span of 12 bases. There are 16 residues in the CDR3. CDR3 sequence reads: CASSLGPWATNEKLFF. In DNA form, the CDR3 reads TGTGCCAGCAGCCTTGGTCCATGGGCAACTAATGAAAAACTGTTTTTT. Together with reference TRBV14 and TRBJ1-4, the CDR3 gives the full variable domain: EAGVTQFPSHSVIEKGQTVTLRCDPISGHDNLYWYRRVMGKEIKFLLHFVKESKQDESGMPNNRFLAERTGGTYSTLKVQPAELEDSGVYFCASSLGPWATNEKLFFGSGTQLSVL.

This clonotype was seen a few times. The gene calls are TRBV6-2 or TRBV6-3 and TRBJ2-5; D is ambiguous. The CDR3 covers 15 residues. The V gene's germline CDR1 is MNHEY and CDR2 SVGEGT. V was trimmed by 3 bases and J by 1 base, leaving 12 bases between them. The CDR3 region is CASSYDSGPQETQYF. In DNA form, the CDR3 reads TGTGCCAGCAGTTATGATTCAGGACCCCAAGAGACCCAGTACTTC.

The CDR3 DNA reads as TGTGCCAGCAGGGACAGGGTAGACTATGGCTACACCTTC. As protein: CASRDRVDYGYTF. The chain carries TRBV28 and TRBJ1-2, with TRBD1 matching over 8 bases. Per the germline V gene, CDR1 is MDHEN and CDR2 is SYDVKM. J lost 3 bases, V lost 6 bases, and 3 bases had no gene match. This CDR3 is 13 amino acids long.

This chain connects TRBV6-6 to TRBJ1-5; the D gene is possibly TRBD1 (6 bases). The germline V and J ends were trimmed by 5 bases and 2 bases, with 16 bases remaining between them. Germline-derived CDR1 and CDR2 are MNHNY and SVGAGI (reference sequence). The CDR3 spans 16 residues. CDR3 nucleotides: TGTGCCAGCAGTGGTACGCCCGGGGGCGGCAATCAGCCCCAGCATTTT. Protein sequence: CASSGTPGGGNQPQHF.

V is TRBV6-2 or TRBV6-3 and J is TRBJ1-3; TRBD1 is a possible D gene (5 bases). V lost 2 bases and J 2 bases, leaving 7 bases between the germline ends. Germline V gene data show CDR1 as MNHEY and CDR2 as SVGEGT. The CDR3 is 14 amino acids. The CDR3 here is CASSYGTTGNTIYF. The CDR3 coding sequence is TGTGCCAGCAGTTACGGGACGACTGGAAACACCATATATTTT.

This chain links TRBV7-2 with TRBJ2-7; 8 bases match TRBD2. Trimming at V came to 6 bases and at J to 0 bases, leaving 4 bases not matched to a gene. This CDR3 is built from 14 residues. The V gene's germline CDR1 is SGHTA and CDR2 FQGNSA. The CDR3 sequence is CASSYRGGSYEQYF. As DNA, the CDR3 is TGTGCCAGCAGTTACCGGGGGGGCTCCTACGAGCAGTACTTC.

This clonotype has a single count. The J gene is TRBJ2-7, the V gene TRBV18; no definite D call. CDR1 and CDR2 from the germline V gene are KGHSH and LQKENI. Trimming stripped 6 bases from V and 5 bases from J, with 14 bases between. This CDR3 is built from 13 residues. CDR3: CASSLRSFDEQYF. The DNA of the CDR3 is TGTGCCAGCTCCCTCCGCTCCTTCGACGAGCAGTACTTC.

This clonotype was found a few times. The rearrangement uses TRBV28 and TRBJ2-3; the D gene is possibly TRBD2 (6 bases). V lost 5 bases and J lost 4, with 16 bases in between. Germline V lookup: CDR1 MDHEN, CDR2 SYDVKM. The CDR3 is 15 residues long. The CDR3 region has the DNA TGTGCCAGCAGTCCCGGGACTGGGGGATCAGATACGCAGTATTTT. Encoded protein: CASSPGTGGSDTQYF. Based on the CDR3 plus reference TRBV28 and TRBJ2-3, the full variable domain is DVKVTQSSRYLVKRTGEKVFLECVQDMDHENMFWYRQDPGLGLRLIYFSYDVKMKEKGDIPEGYSVSREKKERFSLILESASTNQTSMYLCASSPGTGGSDTQYFGPGTRLTVL.

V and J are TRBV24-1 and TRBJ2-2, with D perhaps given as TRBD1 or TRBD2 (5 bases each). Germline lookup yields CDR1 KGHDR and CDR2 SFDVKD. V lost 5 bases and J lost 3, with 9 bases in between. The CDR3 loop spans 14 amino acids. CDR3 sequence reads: CATSGDEDTGELFF. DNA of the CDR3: TGTGCCACCAGTGGGGACGAGGACACCGGGGAGCTGTTTTTT.

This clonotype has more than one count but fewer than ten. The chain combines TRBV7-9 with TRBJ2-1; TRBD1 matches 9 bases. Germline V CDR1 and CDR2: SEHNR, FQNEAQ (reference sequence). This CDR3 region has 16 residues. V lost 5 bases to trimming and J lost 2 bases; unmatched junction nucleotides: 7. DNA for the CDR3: TGTGCCAGCAGCCATGGGACAGGGACCGCCTACAATGAGCAGTTCTTC. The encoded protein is CASSHGTGTAYNEQFF.

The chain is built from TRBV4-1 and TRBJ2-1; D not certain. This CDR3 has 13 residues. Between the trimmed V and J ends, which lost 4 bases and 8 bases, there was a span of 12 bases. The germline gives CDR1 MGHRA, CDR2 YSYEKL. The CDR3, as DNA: TGCGCCAGCAGCCGGGCCCGGGCGGATGAGCAGTTCTTC. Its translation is CASSRARADEQFF.

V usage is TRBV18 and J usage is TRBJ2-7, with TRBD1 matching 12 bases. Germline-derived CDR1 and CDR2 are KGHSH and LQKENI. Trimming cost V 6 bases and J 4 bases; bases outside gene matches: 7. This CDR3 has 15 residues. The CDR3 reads CASSPGTGGEYEQYF. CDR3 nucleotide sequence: TGTGCCAGCTCGCCCGGGACAGGGGGCGAGTACGAGCAGTACTTC.

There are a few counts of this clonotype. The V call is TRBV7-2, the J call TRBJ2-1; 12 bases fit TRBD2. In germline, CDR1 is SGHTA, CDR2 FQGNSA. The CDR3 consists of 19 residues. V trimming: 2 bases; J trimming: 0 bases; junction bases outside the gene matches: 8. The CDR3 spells CASSLQGLAGSRSYNEQFF. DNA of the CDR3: TGTGCCAGCAGCTTACAGGGACTAGCGGGTTCCCGCTCCTACAATGAGCAGTTCTTC.

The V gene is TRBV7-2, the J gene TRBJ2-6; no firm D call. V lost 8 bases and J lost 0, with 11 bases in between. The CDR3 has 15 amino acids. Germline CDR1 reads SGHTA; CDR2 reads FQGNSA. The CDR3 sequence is CASGPQHSGANVLTF. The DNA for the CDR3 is TGTGCCAGCGGACCACAGCACTCTGGGGCCAACGTCCTGACTTTC.

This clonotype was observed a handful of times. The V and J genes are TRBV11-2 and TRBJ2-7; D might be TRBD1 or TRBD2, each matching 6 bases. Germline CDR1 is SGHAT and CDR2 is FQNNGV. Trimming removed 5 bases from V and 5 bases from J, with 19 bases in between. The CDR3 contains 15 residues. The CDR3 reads CASSHAVRGVDEQYF. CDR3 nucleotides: TGTGCCAGCAGCCATGCCGTGAGGGGGGTGGACGAGCAGTACTTC.